A single sample is the source of the 10 T cell receptor beta chains below, sequenced in a study of blood T cell repertoires in COVID-19. The protocol was immunoSEQ multiplex PCR, while the TCRdb copy is restricted to in-frame clones and leaves out a portion. Seen here are a few hundred thousand clones, roughly 87% observed once, and the top ten hold 1.9%. Sequencing used peripheral blood. Receptor source: a middle-aged man with active or convalescent COVID-19.

The chain joins TRBV9 to TRBJ1-1; no definite D call. Germline V lookup: CDR1 SGDLS, CDR2 YYNGEE. The CDR3 runs 13 residues. V was clipped by 0 bases and J by 5 bases, with 8 bases between them. This chain's CDR3 is CASSVAGFTEAFF. The CDR3, as DNA: TGTGCCAGCAGCGTAGCGGGGTTTACTGAAGCTTTCTTT.

Worth noting for this clone: The identical CDR3 is also encoded by other nucleotide sequences in the sample. The V gene is TRBV12-3 or TRBV12-4, the J gene TRBJ1-2, with 8 bases matching TRBD1. V shed 1 base, J shed 5 bases, and the junction held 0 bases outside the gene matches. The CDR3 has 13 amino acids. CDR3 residues: CASSLGQGYGYTF. The DNA for the CDR3 is TGTGCCAGCAGTTTAGGACAGGGGTATGGCTACACCTTC.

This chain links TRBV24-1 with TRBJ2-7; no clear D. The length of the CDR3 is 12 residues. Trimming took off 5 bases at V and 4 bases at J, with 8 bases between the two ends. In germline, CDR1 is KGHDR, CDR2 SFDVKD. The CDR3 nucleotides are TGTGCCACCAGTGGCCACTCATACGAGCAGTACTTC. As protein: CATSGHSYEQYF.

The J gene is TRBJ1-1, the V gene TRBV5-1; no clear D gene. Per the germline V gene, CDR1 is SGHRS and CDR2 is YFSETQ. CDR3 size: 15 residues. Trimming took off 2 bases at V and 1 base at J, with 12 bases between the two ends. CDR3 DNA sequence: TGCGCCAGCAGCTTAAGCGCAACGACGAACACTGAAGCTTTCTTT. Translating it yields CASSLSATTNTEAFF.

This clone was counted once. The chain recombines TRBV9 with TRBJ1-2, with D possibly being TRBD1 (5 bases). Trimming removed 2 bases from V and 8 bases from J, with 22 bases in between. The V gene's germline CDR1 is SGDLS and CDR2 YYNGEE. CDR3 length equals 16 residues. The CDR3 loop is CASSVGPDSVLGGYTF. The CDR3, as DNA: TGTGCCAGCAGCGTGGGTCCCGACAGCGTCCTGGGGGGCTACACCTTC. The full variable domain, with the rest looked up from reference TRBV9 and TRBJ1-2, is DSGVTQTPKHLITATGQRVTLRCSPRSGDLSVYWYQQSLDQGLQFLIQYYNGEERAKGNILERFSAQQFPDLHSELNLSSLELGDSALYFCASSVGPDSVLGGYTFGSGTRLTVV.

The genes are TRBV9 and TRBJ1-2; TRBD1 matches 8 bases. Per the germline V gene, CDR1 is SGDLS and CDR2 is YYNGEE. J was trimmed by 7 bases and V by 4 bases; bases with no gene match: 12. This CDR3 is 15 amino acids long. CDR3 amino acids: CASSPQPGTGTGYTF. CDR3 in DNA: TGTGCCAGCAGCCCCCAACCCGGGACAGGAACTGGCTACACCTTC.

J is TRBJ1-5 and V is TRBV28; 9 bases match TRBD1. This CDR3 region has 15 residues. Germline V lookup: CDR1 MDHEN, CDR2 SYDVKM. The J segment lost 5 bases and the V segment lost 3 bases, leaving 5 bases of the junction unmatched. The CDR3 sequence: CASSFGQGRDQPQHF. As DNA, the CDR3 is TGTGCCAGCAGTTTCGGACAGGGGAGGGATCAGCCCCAGCATTTT.

Points on this clone: Sequence at one end of the junction differs from germline and may be a read error. The V gene is TRBV28, the J gene TRBJ1-2, with D maybe TRBD1 (6 bases). The CDR3 runs 12 residues. Germline V gene data show CDR1 as MDHEN and CDR2 as SYDVKM. CDR3 DNA sequence: TGTGCCTGCAGGGGCGCGGGATATGGCTACACCTTC. Its translation is CACRGAGYGYTF.

This sequence joins TRBV7-9 and TRBJ1-1, with 9 bases lining up with TRBD1. The V segment lost 5 bases and the J segment 1 base; nucleotides outside the gene matches: 8. In germline, CDR1 is SEHNR, CDR2 FQNEAQ (reference sequence). The CDR3 is 16 residues long. The CDR3 sequence is CASSARLGQGNTEAFF. CDR3 nucleotides: TGTGCCAGCAGCGCAAGGTTGGGACAGGGGAACACTGAAGCTTTCTTT.

The chain is built from TRBV18 and TRBJ1-5; D uncertain. Germline lookup yields CDR1 KGHSH and CDR2 LQKENI. The CDR3 has 13 residues. The ends were cut back, 6 bases at V and 5 bases at J, with 11 bases in the middle. The DNA for the CDR3 is TGTGCCAGCTCCCAATACACAGATCAGCCCCAGCATTTT. As protein: CASSQYTDQPQHF.